What follows are 10 T cell receptor beta chains derived from one specimen sequenced in a study of cytomegalovirus exposure and HLA in healthy donors. Primers included in the PCR were 60 Vbeta and 13 Jbeta primers. Profiled with immunoSEQ multiplex PCR; TCRdb holds only in-frame clones, not every one. The sample has some 30,000 clones, and its top ten clones hold approximately 4.8%. The source material was PBMCs. These receptors originate from a female donor in good health and CMV-seronegative.

The chain combines TRBV15 with TRBJ2-1; D not resolved. The CDR3 loop spans 13 amino acids. Germline lookup yields CDR1 LNHNV and CDR2 YYDKDF (reference sequence). V was shortened by 2 bases and J by 3 bases, with 5 bases between the two germline ends. This chain's CDR3 is CATSRNIYNEQFF. The DNA for the CDR3 is TGTGCCACCAGCAGAAACATCTACAATGAGCAGTTCTTC.

V usage is TRBV4-2 and J usage is TRBJ1-4; the match to TRBD1 covers 9 bases. V lost 7 bases, J lost 4 bases, and 7 bases stayed unmatched. Germline-derived CDR1 and CDR2 are LGHNA and YNFKEQ. This CDR3 spans 15 amino acids. The CDR3 nucleotides are TGTGCCAGCAACCCCAAGACAGGGGGTAATGAAAAACTGTTTTTT. This sequence encodes CASNPKTGGNEKLFF.

The J gene is TRBJ1-5, the V gene TRBV5-1; D is undetermined. The V gene's germline CDR1 is SGHRS and CDR2 YFSETQ. The V end lost 0 bases, the J end lost 5 bases, and 15 bases lay between the germline ends. There are 16 residues in the CDR3. CDR3 sequence (DNA): TGCGCCAGCAGCTTGGCTGGCGACGGAGAGGATCAGCCCCAGCATTTT. Residues: CASSLAGDGEDQPQHF.

The V call is TRBV7-2, the J call TRBJ2-7; 7 bases line up with TRBD2. The germline V gene encodes CDR1 SGHTA and CDR2 FQGNSA. This CDR3 contains 17 residues. Trimming at V came to 4 bases and at J to 0 bases, leaving 12 bases not matched to a gene. The CDR3 protein is CASSSQAPGLRSYEQYF. The CDR3 DNA follows: TGTGCCAGCAGCTCGCAAGCCCCGGGACTACGCTCCTACGAGCAGTACTTC. The full variable domain, with the rest looked up from reference TRBV7-2 and TRBJ2-7, is GAGVSQSPSNKVTEKGKDVELRCDPISGHTALYWYRQSLGQGLEFLIYFQGNSAPDKSGLPSDRFSAERTGGSVSTLTIQRTQQEDSAVYLCASSSQAPGLRSYEQYFGPGTRLTVT.

The chain links TRBV4-3 to TRBJ2-2; no clear D gene. With 1 base removed from V and 5 bases from J, the gap between germline ends came to 11 bases. The CDR3 totals 15 residues. Per the germline V gene, CDR1 is LGHNA and CDR2 is YSLEER. As DNA, the CDR3 is TGCGCCAGCAGCCAAGCCGTGAGGAGTACCGGGGAGCTGTTTTTT. As protein: CASSQAVRSTGELFF.

The chain links TRBV10-1 to TRBJ2-3, with TRBD2 matching over 11 bases. The CDR3 loop spans 18 amino acids. Germline loops: CDR1 WNHNN, CDR2 SYGVQD (reference sequence). V dropped 0 bases and J dropped 3; count of bases not matched to a gene: 8. This CDR3 is CASSESEGGTSGTDTQYF. The CDR3 DNA reads TGCGCCAGCAGTGAGTCTGAGGGAGGGACTAGCGGTACAGATACGCAGTATTTT.

The genes are TRBV7-6 and TRBJ2-3; the D is unclear. Germline CDR1 and CDR2: SGHVS and FNYEAQ. CDR3 size: 11 residues. Trimming pared 3 bases from V and 7 bases from J, leaving 5 bases between. DNA of the CDR3: TGTGCCAGCAGCTTGGGCAATACGCAGTATTTT. Protein sequence: CASSLGNTQYF.

The J gene is TRBJ2-3, the V gene TRBV5-1; the match to TRBD2 covers 11 bases. V lost 4 bases and J lost 2; bases outside the gene matches: 9. The CDR3 runs 17 residues. CDR1 is SGHRS and CDR2 is YFSETQ in the germline V gene. The CDR3 DNA sequence: TGCGCCAGCAGCCGCAGACTAGCGGGGCCCTCCACAGATACGCAGTATTTT. It yields the protein CASSRRLAGPSTDTQYF. Filled out from reference TRBV5-1 and TRBJ2-3, the complete variable domain reads KAGVTQTPRYLIKTRGQQVTLSCSPISGHRSVSWYQQTPGQGLQFLFEYFSETQRNKGNFPGRFSGRQFSNSRSEMNVSTLELGDSALYLCASSRRLAGPSTDTQYFGPGTRLTVL.

The gene calls are TRBV19 and TRBJ2-7, with TRBD2 as a possible D gene (5 bases). This CDR3 region has 13 residues. Germline V CDR1 and CDR2: LNHDA, SQIVND (reference sequence). Trimming shortened V by 5 bases and J by 0 bases, and 8 bases separated the two germline ends. The CDR3 loop is CASSFGISYEQYF. The CDR3 DNA follows: TGTGCCAGTAGTTTCGGGATCTCCTACGAGCAGTACTTC.

V is TRBV5-1 and J is TRBJ2-2, with a weak D call TRBD2 (5 bases). Germline CDR1 reads SGHRS; CDR2 reads YFSETQ. The V and J ends lost 2 bases and 6 bases respectively, with 17 bases between them. The CDR3 length is 16 residues. CDR3: CASSFVPGLGPGELFF. The CDR3 nucleotides read TGCGCCAGCAGCTTCGTTCCGGGATTGGGCCCCGGGGAGCTGTTTTTT. Full variable domain (missing parts from reference TRBV5-1 and TRBJ2-2): KAGVTQTPRYLIKTRGQQVTLSCSPISGHRSVSWYQQTPGQGLQFLFEYFSETQRNKGNFPGRFSGRQFSNSRSEMNVSTLELGDSALYLCASSFVPGLGPGELFFGEGSRLTVL.